The rows below give T cell receptor beta chains drawn from one sample of a study of blood T cell repertoires in COVID-19. Using immunoSEQ multiplex PCR, the repertoire was profiled, and TCRdb retains in-frame clones only, with some absent. The table includes roughly 320,000 clones, about 82% detected once. Sequencing was done on a sample of peripheral blood. These receptors all come from a human donor in a cohort sampled during active COVID-19. Each CDR3 is given with its conserved first and last residue. The order of the fields is J gene, D gene, clone size, V gene, CDR3 DNA, CDR3 protein. D genes are given only for firm matches. Not all rows give a size; the values are once, few, many and, for expanded clones, a class.

J: TRBJ1-2; D: -; size: few; V: TRBV14; DNA: TGTGCCAGCAGCGGCGGAGGGGCTAACTATGGCTACACCTTC; CDR3: CASSGGGANYGYTF
J: TRBJ1-1; D: TRBD1; size: -; V: TRBV2; DNA: TGTGCCAGCAGCCAACAAGGGGGCACGAACACTGAAGCTTTCTTT; CDR3: CASSQQGGTNTEAFF
J: TRBJ1-3; D: -; size: -; V: TRBV12-3/TRBV12-4; DNA: TGTGCCAGCAGCCCGGCTGGAAACACCATATATTTT; CDR3: CASSPAGNTIYF
J: TRBJ2-2; D: -; size: -; V: TRBV5-4; DNA: TGTGCCAGCAGCTTGCTTCCGAACACCGGGGAGCTGTTTTTT; CDR3: CASSLLPNTGELFF
J: TRBJ2-3; D: TRBD1; size: -; V: TRBV18; DNA: TGTGCCAGCTCCCTTACAGGGGCAGCAGATACGCAGTATTTT; CDR3: CASSLTGAADTQYF
J: TRBJ2-2; D: TRBD1; size: -; V: TRBV5-1; DNA: TGCGCCTGCAAGACAGGGGGAAACACCGGGGAGCTGTTTTTT; CDR3: CACKTGGNTGELFF
J: TRBJ2-7; D: TRBD1; size: many; V: TRBV6-5; DNA: TGTGCCAGCAGCGCAGGGGGTGGCTACGAGCAGTACTTC; CDR3: CASSAGGGYEQYF
J: TRBJ1-5; D: TRBD1; size: few; V: TRBV30; DNA: TGTGCCTGGAAGGTTAGTCGGGACAGCCCCCATCAGCCCCAGCATTTT; CDR3: CAWKVSRDSPHQPQHF
J: TRBJ1-2; D: -; size: -; V: TRBV5-6; DNA: TGTGCCAGCAGCTTGCCGAACCATGCGGGAGATGGCTACACCTTC; CDR3: CASSLPNHAGDGYTF
J: TRBJ2-1; D: TRBD2; size: -; V: TRBV7-2; DNA: TGTGCCAGCAGCACTCTAGCGGGTTCCTACAATGAGCAGTTCTTC; CDR3: CASSTLAGSYNEQFF
J: TRBJ1-3; D: TRBD1; size: -; V: TRBV6-5; DNA: TGTGCCAGCAGCCCCGACAGGGGACGGAACACCATATATTTT; CDR3: CASSPDRGRNTIYF
J: TRBJ1-5; D: TRBD1; size: once; V: TRBV3-1/TRBV3-2; DNA: TGTGCCAGCAGCCGCGGACAGGGTTATCAGCCCCAGCATTTT; CDR3: CASSRGQGYQPQHF
J: TRBJ2-7; D: TRBD1; size: once; V: TRBV6-5; DNA: TGTGCCAGCAGTTACGGCAGGGGGTATACCTACGAGCAGTACTTC; CDR3: CASSYGRGYTYEQYF
J: TRBJ2-7; D: TRBD1; size: few; V: TRBV6-5; DNA: TGTGCCAGCAGTTACACCCCCACAGGGGAGACGAGCGAGCAGTACTTC; CDR3: CASSYTPTGETSEQYF
J: TRBJ2-7; D: -; size: once; V: TRBV30; DNA: TGTGCCTGGACAACAAACCTGGACAGCCATAACTACGAGCAGTACTTC; CDR3: CAWTTNLDSHNYEQYF
J: TRBJ1-1; D: -; size: -; V: TRBV5-6; DNA: TGTGCCAGCAGCCCCGGGATATTGCCCACTGAAGCTTTCTTT; CDR3: CASSPGILPTEAFF
J: TRBJ2-7; D: TRBD2; size: -; V: TRBV5-4; DNA: TGTGCCAGCAGCCCCACTGGAGCGGGGCCTGCCTACGAGCAGTACTTC; CDR3: CASSPTGAGPAYEQYF
J: TRBJ2-3; D: -; size: -; V: TRBV2; DNA: TGTGCCAGCAAATACTTACCAGATACGCAGTATTTT; CDR3: CASKYLPDTQYF
J: TRBJ2-1; D: -; size: -; V: TRBV29-1; DNA: TGCAGCGGAATTAACAGGGATGAGCAGTTCTTC; CDR3: CSGINRDEQFF
J: TRBJ2-7; D: -; size: -; V: TRBV29-1; DNA: TGCAGCGTTGAATCAGGACGGGACTACGAGCAGTACTTC; CDR3: CSVESGRDYEQYF
J: TRBJ2-5; D: TRBD1; size: -; V: TRBV3-1/TRBV3-2; DNA: TGTGCCAGCCAAGGGACAGGGACAGAGACCCAGTACTTC; CDR3: CASQGTGTETQYF
J: TRBJ2-3; D: -; size: -; V: TRBV27; DNA: TGTGCCAGCAGTTTACTGCGAGGCAGCACAGATACGCAGTATTTT; CDR3: CASSLLRGSTDTQYF
J: TRBJ1-6; D: -; size: -; V: TRBV19; DNA: TGTGCCAGTAGTCCGGGACACCAGAGCTCCTATAATTCACCCCTCCACTTT; CDR3: CASSPGHQSSYNSPLHF
J: TRBJ2-2; D: -; size: -; V: TRBV5-1; DNA: TGCGCCAGCAGCTTAGTTGGAACGGGTTCCACCGGGGAGCTGTTTTTT; CDR3: CASSLVGTGSTGELFF
J: TRBJ1-2; D: -; size: few; V: TRBV9; DNA: TGTGCCAGCAGCGTAGAGGGAGCCTATGGCTACACCTTC; CDR3: CASSVEGAYGYTF
J: TRBJ2-2; D: -; size: -; V: TRBV4-1; DNA: TGCGCCAGCAGCCAAGGAGTTTCAGTAAGCGCGAACACCGGGGAGCTGTTTTTT; CDR3: CASSQGVSVSANTGELFF
J: TRBJ2-1; D: -; size: -; V: TRBV7-3; DNA: TGTGCCAGCAGCTTAAACGGGGGGCGCGTCAATGAGCAGTTCTTC; CDR3: CASSLNGGRVNEQFF
J: TRBJ2-7; D: TRBD1; size: -; V: TRBV5-1; DNA: TGCGCCAGCAGCATAAACAGGGGGTATCCCTACGAGCAGTACTTC; CDR3: CASSINRGYPYEQYF
J: TRBJ1-2; D: TRBD1; size: -; V: TRBV11-1; DNA: TGTGCCAGCACAACCGGGACAGGGGTAGGCTACACCTTC; CDR3: CASTTGTGVGYTF